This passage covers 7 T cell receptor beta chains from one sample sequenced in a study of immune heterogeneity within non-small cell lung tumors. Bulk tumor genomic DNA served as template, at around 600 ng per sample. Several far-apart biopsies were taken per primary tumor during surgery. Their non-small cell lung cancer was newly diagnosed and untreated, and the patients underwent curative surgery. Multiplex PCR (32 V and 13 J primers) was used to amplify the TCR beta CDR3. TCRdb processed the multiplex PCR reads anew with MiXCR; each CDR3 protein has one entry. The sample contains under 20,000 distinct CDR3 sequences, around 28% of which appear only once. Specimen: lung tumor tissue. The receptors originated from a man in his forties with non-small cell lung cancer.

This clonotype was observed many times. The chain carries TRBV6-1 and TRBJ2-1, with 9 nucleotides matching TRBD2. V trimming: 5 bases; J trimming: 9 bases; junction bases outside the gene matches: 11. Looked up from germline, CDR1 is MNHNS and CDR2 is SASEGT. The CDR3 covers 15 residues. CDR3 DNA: TGTGCCAGCAGTCAGACCGGGACTAGCCACACTGAGCAGTTCTTC. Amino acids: CASSQTGTSHTEQFF.

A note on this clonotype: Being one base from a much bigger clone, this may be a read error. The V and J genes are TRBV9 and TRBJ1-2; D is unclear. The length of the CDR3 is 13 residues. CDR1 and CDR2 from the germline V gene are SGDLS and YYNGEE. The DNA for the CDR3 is TGTGCCAGCAGCGTATCTGGGAACTGTGGCTACACCTTC. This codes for CASSVSGNCGYTF.

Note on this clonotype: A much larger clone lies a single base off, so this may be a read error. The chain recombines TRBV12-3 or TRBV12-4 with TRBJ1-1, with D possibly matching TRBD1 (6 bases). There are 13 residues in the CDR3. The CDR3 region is CASTQDSNTEALF. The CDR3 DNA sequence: TGTGCCAGCACCCAGGACAGCAACACTGAAGCTTTATTT.

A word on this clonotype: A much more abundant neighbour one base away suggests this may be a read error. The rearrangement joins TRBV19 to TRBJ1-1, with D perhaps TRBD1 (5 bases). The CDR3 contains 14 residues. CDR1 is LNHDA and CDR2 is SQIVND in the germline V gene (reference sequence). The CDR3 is CGSSTPGLNTEAFF. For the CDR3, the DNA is TGTGGCAGTAGTACACCGGGACTTAACACTGAAGCTTTCTTT.

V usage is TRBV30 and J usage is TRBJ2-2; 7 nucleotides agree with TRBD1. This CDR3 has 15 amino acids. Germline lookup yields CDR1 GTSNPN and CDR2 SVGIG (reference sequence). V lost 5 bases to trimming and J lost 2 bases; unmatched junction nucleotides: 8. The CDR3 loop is CAWSSGQANTGELFF. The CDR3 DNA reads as TGTGCCTGGTCTTCCGGACAGGCCAACACCGGGGAGCTGTTTTTT.

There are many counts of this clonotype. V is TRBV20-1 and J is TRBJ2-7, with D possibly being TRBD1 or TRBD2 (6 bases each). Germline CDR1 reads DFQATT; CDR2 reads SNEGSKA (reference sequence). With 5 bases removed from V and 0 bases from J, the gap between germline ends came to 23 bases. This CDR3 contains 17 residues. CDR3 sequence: CSARFLGGDILSYEQYF. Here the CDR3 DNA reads TGCAGTGCTCGCTTCCTGGGGGGCGATATTCTCTCCTACGAGCAGTACTTC.

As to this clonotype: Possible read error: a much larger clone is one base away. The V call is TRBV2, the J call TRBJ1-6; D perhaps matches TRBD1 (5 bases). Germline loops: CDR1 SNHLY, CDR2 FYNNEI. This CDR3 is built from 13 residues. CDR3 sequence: CASSGQNNSPPHF. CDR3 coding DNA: TGTGCCAGCAGTGGACAGAATAATTCACCCCCCCACTTT.